This T cell receptor (beta chain) derives from a study of shared clonotypes between healthy human individuals. Study results and caveats: Four donors held approximately 4.5% of naive CD4 clonotypes in common.

Assay: immunoSEQ multiplex PCR; the TCRdb copy retains only in-frame clones and omits some. The sample lists about 1 million clones, around 76% occurring once. The CDR3 totals 14 residues. V was pared by 0 bases and J by 0 bases, with 5 bases between. The germline CDR1 and CDR2 sequences are SGDLS and YYNGEE. To note about this clone: Its antigen is not known. Other DNA sequences in the same sample also yield this CDR3.

Into CD45RA+ naive and CD45RA-negative memory subsets, the CD4+ cells were split. This chain connects TRBV9 to TRBJ2-3; no clear D gene. The sequenced sample consisted of memory CD4+ T cells sorted from blood. Sample subset: CD45RA-negative fraction. The sequence came from a man aged 18-30 years in good health. Written as DNA, the CDR3 is TGTGCCAGCAGCGTAGGTTTAAGCACAGATACGCAGTATTTT. Its protein product is CASSVGLSTDTQYF.